This section outlines one TCR beta chain sequence together with its context. These data are taken from a study of cytomegalovirus exposure and HLA in healthy donors. CDR3 size: 16 residues. Germline-derived CDR1 and CDR2 are MNHEY and SVGAGI. PCR employed 60 Vbeta and 13 Jbeta primers. The data were produced by immunoSEQ multiplex PCR, yet TCRdb's version contains in-frame clones alone and is incomplete. The sample includes approximately 160,000 clones, under 85% of them seen just once. Material: PBMCs. The V and J genes are TRBV6-5 and TRBJ2-5, with TRBD1 identical over 10 bases. TRBJ2-7 explains the end of the DNA better; the J call may be wrong. The origin of this receptor is a woman in her 30s in good health and CMV-seronegative. The CDR3 sequence is CASSYPGQGDSYEQYF. In DNA, the CDR3 is TGTGCCAGCAGTTATCCCGGACAGGGGGACTCCTACGAGCAGTACTTC.